This is a list of T cell receptor beta chains from one sample in a study of blood T cells in healthy people across ages. In TCRdb, the 5' RACE reads were re-called with MiXCR into one record per CDR3 protein. The repertoire consists of roughly 2 million distinct CDR3 sequences, with 49% occurring once and the leading ten covering more than 2%. The material sequenced was blood. These receptors were collected from a woman in her forties in good health. CDR3s include the opening cysteine and the closing phenylalanine or tryptophan. A D gene is named only where the DNA matches it firmly. For some rows the clone size is stated as once, few or many, or as a class when expanded; others skip it.

d_call j_call clone_size v_call cdr3_nt cdr3_aa
TRBD1 TRBJ1-2 few TRBV11-2 TGTGCCAGCAGCCGCCTTTCCGGACAGGGGGACTATGGCTACACCTTC CASSRLSGQGDYGYTF
- TRBJ2-2 - TRBV10-2 TGCGCCAGCAGGCTTGACTTAAACACCGGGGAGCTGTTTTTT CASRLDLNTGELFF
- TRBJ2-7 - TRBV29-1 TGCAGCGTTGGAAGGTTCTCCTGCGAGCAGTACTTC CSVGRFSCEQYF
- TRBJ2-5 few TRBV6-2/TRBV6-3 TGTGCCAGCAGTTGGCAGACTCCGACCCTCCAAGAGACCCAGTACTTC CASSWQTPTLQETQYF
TRBD2 TRBJ2-3 few TRBV12-3/TRBV12-4 TGTGCCAGCAGTATAGCGGGGGGGCTGACAGATACGCAGTATTTT CASSIAGGLTDTQYF
- TRBJ1-2 few TRBV9 TGTGCCAGCGAAAGGGACTATGGCTACACCTTC CASERDYGYTF
- TRBJ2-1 - TRBV20-1 TGCAGTGCTAGAGCCTGGGGGGATGAGCAGTTCTTC CSARAWGDEQFF
- TRBJ2-5 - TRBV28 TGTGCCAGCACCACAAGACTAGATGACATATGGGGCCAAGAGACCCAGTACTTC CASTTRLDDIWGQETQYF
- TRBJ2-7 - TRBV27 TGTGCCAGCAGGGGAATACCGGGGTACGAGCAGTACTTC CASRGIPGYEQYF
TRBD1 TRBJ1-4 - TRBV29-1 TGCAGCGCCTCGGACAGGGGGGTAAAACTGTTTTTT CSASDRGVKLFF
TRBD1 TRBJ1-1 - TRBV4-2 TGTGCCAGCAGCCAACCGACAGGGGCCACTGAAGCTTTCTTT CASSQPTGATEAFF
TRBD2 TRBJ2-3 - TRBV6-5 TGTGCCAGCAGTTTGAACGGGGGGGCATCCGATACGCAGTATTTT CASSLNGGASDTQYF
TRBD2 TRBJ2-7 - TRBV9 TGTGCCAGCAGCGTAGAGGTAGCGGGGCCAACCTACGAGCAGTACTTC CASSVEVAGPTYEQYF
TRBD2 TRBJ2-1 few TRBV6-2/TRBV6-3 TGTGCCAGCAGTCCCTTAGCGGGGGGAAGCTCCTACAATGAGCAGTTCTTC CASSPLAGGSSYNEQFF